A selection of T cell receptor beta chains follows, all from one sample in a study of response to subunit inactivated influenza vaccine. TCRdb redid the calling of the RT-PCR reads with MiXCR, one entry per CDR3 protein. The profile shows 500,000 to 600,000 distinct CDR3 sequences, about 15% of them singletons. The sample here was PBMCs from blood, taken less than 13 days after vaccination. The receptor set was obtained from a man aged 50-59 years who received an inactivated influenza vaccine. CDR3s include the opening cysteine and the closing phenylalanine or tryptophan. A D gene is named only where the DNA matches it firmly. Not every row has a clone size; where given, it reads once, few, many or a size class.

TRBJ2-2,TRBV7-2,15,-,-,TGTGCCAGCAGCCCAGGGGGGGGGCGCACCGGGGAGCTGTTTTTT,CASSPGGGRTGELFF
TRBJ1-3,TRBV10-3,20,few,-,TGTGCCATCAGTGAGTCGAGGGGTGTAATTTTCTCGGCTCCTGGAAACACCATATATTTT,CAISESRGVIFSAPGNTIYF
TRBJ2-7,TRBV18,13,few,-,TGTGCCAGCCTACGGGACGGATCCTACGAGCAGTACTTC,CASLRDGSYEQYF
TRBJ2-2,TRBV28,16,-,TRBD2,TGTGCCAGCAGTCGCCTTACTAGCGGGCCTGCCGGGGAGCTGTTTTTT,CASSRLTSGPAGELFF
TRBJ2-7,TRBV7-9,15,-,TRBD1,TGTGCCAGCAGCCATCCAGGGGGAAGCTCCTACGAGCAGTACTTC,CASSHPGGSSYEQYF
TRBJ2-5,TRBV28,14,many,TRBD1,TGTGCCAGCATCTCAACCGGGACAGAAGAGACCCAGTACTTC,CASISTGTEETQYF
TRBJ2-5,TRBV12-3/TRBV12-4,13,-,-,TGTGCCAGCTCTCGTGGGGACCGGGGGACCCAGTACTTC,CASSRGDRGTQYF
TRBJ2-7,TRBV15,17,-,-,TGTGCCACCAGCAGAGATCTAATAGGGGCTGGGACCTACGAGCAGTACTTC,CATSRDLIGAGTYEQYF
TRBJ1-6,TRBV5-6,17,-,TRBD1,TGTGCCAGCAGCTTGAGACAGGGGGCCCGCTATAATTCACCCCTCCACTTT,CASSLRQGARYNSPLHF
TRBJ2-1,TRBV29-1,15,many,-,TGCAGCGCCCCTCTCGAGGGATATTCCCTAAATGAGCAGTTCTTC,CSAPLEGYSLNEQFF
TRBJ2-5,TRBV12-3/TRBV12-4,15,few,-,TGTGCCAGCAGTTTATCGGGGGGCTCCCTGGCGACCCAGTACTTC,CASSLSGGSLATQYF
TRBJ1-2,TRBV5-6,12,few,-,TGTGCCAGCAGCTTGCCAAGGGGTGGCTACACCTTC,CASSLPRGGYTF
TRBJ1-5,TRBV18,14,few,-,TGTGCCAGCTCACCGGACGGGCTTAATCAGCCCCAGCATTTT,CASSPDGLNQPQHF
TRBJ2-3,TRBV5-1,13,few,-,TGCGCCAGCAGCTTGGTACAGGGTAGTACGCAGTATTTT,CASSLVQGSTQYF
TRBJ2-1,TRBV12-3/TRBV12-4,15,few,TRBD2,TGTGCCAGCGGGCGGGGGACCGGGTCTTACAATGAGCAGTTCTTC,CASGRGTGSYNEQFF
TRBJ2-7,TRBV28,13,few,TRBD2,TGTGCCACCCGCCCTAGCGGGAGCGGCGAGCAGTACTTC,CATRPSGSGEQYF
TRBJ2-6,TRBV4-3,16,-,TRBD1,TGCGCCAGCAGCCGGTCAGGGGGCACTGGGGCCAACGTCCTGACTTTC,CASSRSGGTGANVLTF
TRBJ1-5,TRBV6-2/TRBV6-3,15,few,-,TGTGCCAGCAGGGAACAGGGATTAGGCAATCAGCCCCAGCATTTT,CASREQGLGNQPQHF
TRBJ2-1,TRBV7-9,14,-,TRBD1,TGTGCCAGCAGAACCCGACAGGGTTACAATGAGCAGTTCTTC,CASRTRQGYNEQFF
TRBJ2-1,TRBV4-2,17,-,-,TGTGCCAGCAGCCAAGATCCAGTAGCGAGGGGAGGTCACGAGCAGTTCTTC,CASSQDPVARGGHEQFF
TRBJ2-4,TRBV4-3,16,-,-,TGCGCCAGCAGCCAGGGGACCCAGACCAGGGGAAACATTCAGTACTTC,CASSQGTQTRGNIQYF
TRBJ1-5,TRBV15,15,-,TRBD1,TGTGCCACCAGCGCAGGACAGGGGTACAATCAGCCCCAGCATTTT,CATSAGQGYNQPQHF
TRBJ1-5,TRBV20-1,12,-,-,TGCAGTGTTACCTCCCCCGAGCAGCCCCAGCATTTT,CSVTSPEQPQHF
TRBJ2-1,TRBV4-3,19,few,TRBD2,TGCGCCAGCAGCCAAGCCGGACTAGCGGGGGGGAGCTCCTACAATGAGCAGTTCTTC,CASSQAGLAGGSSYNEQFF
TRBJ1-1,TRBV30,16,-,TRBD1,TGTGCCTGGATCAGACAGGGGGCTTATCGGAACACTGAAGCTTTCTTT,CAWIRQGAYRNTEAFF
TRBJ2-5,TRBV10-3,14,many,-,TGTGCCATCAGTGAGGGGGGATATCAAGAGACCCAGTACTTC,CAISEGGYQETQYF
TRBJ2-7,TRBV7-8,13,few,TRBD1,TGTGCCAGCAGCTACGACAGGGCCAACGAGCAGTACTTC,CASSYDRANEQYF
TRBJ2-1,TRBV29-1,13,few,TRBD2,TGCAGCACTCAGGCGGGAGTATCCAATGAGCAGTTCTTC,CSTQAGVSNEQFF
TRBJ1-3,TRBV6-5,12,few,TRBD1,TGTGGCACGACAGGGGACGGAAACACCATATATTTT,CGTTGDGNTIYF
TRBJ2-2,TRBV19,17,-,-,TGTGCCAGTAGCAAGCGTCGGACTTTAGCGAACACCGGGGAGCTGTTTTTT,CASSKRRTLANTGELFF
TRBJ2-7,TRBV18,14,few,TRBD1,TGTGCCAGCTCACCAGGACAGGACTCCTACGAGCAGTACTTC,CASSPGQDSYEQYF
TRBJ1-2,TRBV7-2,15,few,TRBD1,TGTGCCAGCAGCTTAGATGCGACAGGGGCCCCTGGCTACACCTTC,CASSLDATGAPGYTF
TRBJ2-3,TRBV7-9,17,few,TRBD2,TGTGCCAGCAGCTTAGCCGGGACTAGCGGGATCTCAGATACGCAGTATTTT,CASSLAGTSGISDTQYF
TRBJ1-1,TRBV29-1,14,-,-,TGCAGCGGAGTGGGGGGACGAATGAACACTGAAGCTTTCTTT,CSGVGGRMNTEAFF
TRBJ2-5,TRBV20-1,17,-,TRBD2,TGCAGTGCTAGAGATGGAGTAGCGGGGAATAGGGGGGAGACCCAGTACTTC,CSARDGVAGNRGETQYF